This is a list of T cell receptor beta chains from one sample in a study of beta chain features in type 1 diabetes. Measured with immunoSEQ multiplex PCR; TCRdb has only the in-frame clones, and not every one. The sample yields around 360,000 clones, 10% to 15% seen once. Sequencing was done on a sample of naive CD4+ T cells from blood. These receptor sequences come from a woman aged 18-29 years with type 1 diabetes. CDR3s include the opening cysteine and the closing phenylalanine or tryptophan. The D gene is left open where the match is weak. Some rows have no size entry. The others give once, few or many, or a class for an expanded clone.

d_call j_call v_call cdr3_length clone_size cdr3_aa cdr3_nt
TRBD2 TRBJ2-5 TRBV9 17 . CASSVGLRTSGQETQYF TGTGCCAGCAGCGTAGGGTTGAGGACTAGCGGACAAGAGACCCAGTACTTC
TRBD1 TRBJ1-2 TRBV29-1 17 few CSVEDRDSRLVNYGYTF TGCAGCGTTGAAGATCGGGACAGCAGATTAGTTAACTATGGCTACACCTTC
TRBD2 TRBJ2-7 TRBV2 17 few CASSEAGPGFRGDEQYF TGTGCCAGCAGTGAAGCGGGACCAGGTTTCCGGGGGGACGAGCAGTACTTC
. TRBJ2-7 TRBV7-2 13 . CASSLTATYEQYF TGTGCCAGCAGCTTGACAGCCACCTACGAGCAGTACTTC
TRBD1 TRBJ1-2 TRBV29-1 11 few CSARQGDGYTF TGCAGCGCCCGACAGGGGGATGGCTACACCTTC
TRBD2 TRBJ2-7 TRBV4-1 13 . CASSRAGLREQYF TGCGCCAGCAGCCGAGCGGGACTTCGCGAGCAGTACTTC
. TRBJ2-5 TRBV7-9 13 few CASIPILRETQYF TGTGCCAGCATCCCTATCTTGAGGGAGACCCAGTACTTC
TRBD2 TRBJ2-7 TRBV6-6 15 . CASSYSSGRANEQYF TGTGCCAGCAGTTACTCTAGCGGGAGGGCCAACGAGCAGTACTTC
. TRBJ2-7 TRBV2 11 few CSQGGTYEQYF TGTTCGCAGGGGGGAACCTACGAGCAGTACTTC
. TRBJ1-4 TRBV30 15 . CAWSVVFSGGEKLFF TGTGCCTGGAGTGTAGTGTTCTCGGGGGGTGAAAAACTGTTTTTT
. TRBJ1-2 TRBV29-1 14 . CSVTELAQGAGYTF TGCAGCGTTACCGAACTGGCACAGGGAGCTGGCTACACCTTC
TRBD2 TRBJ2-1 TRBV11-2 15 . CASSLVTSGHNEQFF TGTGCCAGCAGCTTAGTAACTAGCGGCCACAATGAGCAGTTCTTC
TRBD2 TRBJ2-5 TRBV5-1 14 . CASSPTSGTETQYF TGCGCCAGCAGTCCGACTAGCGGGACGGAGACCCAGTACTTC
. TRBJ1-2 TRBV18 17 few CASSPVGGSTTHHGYTF TGTGCCAGCTCACCGGTAGGCGGTTCAACCACCCACCATGGCTACACCTTC
. TRBJ2-3 TRBV4-3 14 . CASSLRGLPNPQYF TGCGCCAGCAGCCTAAGGGGACTCCCAAATCCACAGTATTTT
. TRBJ1-2 TRBV5-6 12 . CASSREGRGYTF TGTGCCAGCAGCCGGGAGGGTAGAGGCTACACCTTC
. TRBJ1-2 TRBV6-5 14 . CAAGPGPGRGGYTF TGTGCCGCCGGCCCCGGCCCTGGGCGGGGTGGCTACACCTTC
TRBD1 TRBJ1-2 TRBV9 15 few CASSARYTGAPGYTF TGTGCCAGCAGCGCCCGTTACACAGGGGCGCCTGGCTACACCTTC
. TRBJ2-3 TRBV13 14 few CASSQPTGTDTQYF TGTGCCAGCAGCCAGCCGACAGGCACAGATACGCAGTATTTT
. TRBJ1-1 TRBV5-4 15 few CASSFQGAIRAEAFF TGTGCCAGCAGCTTCCAGGGTGCGATAAGGGCTGAAGCTTTCTTT
TRBD1 TRBJ2-1 TRBV29-1 13 few CSVDKQGVGEQFF TGCAGCGTTGACAAGCAGGGGGTAGGTGAGCAGTTCTTC
TRBD1 TRBJ2-2 TRBV25-1 15 . CASSAGTGVTGELFF TGTGCCAGCAGCGCCGGGACAGGGGTGACCGGGGAGCTGTTTTTT
TRBD1 TRBJ2-5 TRBV29-1 13 few CSVRDRGVRTQYF TGCAGCGTTAGGGACAGGGGGGTTCGGACCCAGTACTTC
. TRBJ2-5 TRBV13 13 few CASSLTTEETQYF TGTGCCAGCAGCTTAACCACAGAAGAGACCCAGTACTTC
. TRBJ1-6 TRBV5-6 17 . CASSLAWDTLGNSPLHF TGTGCCAGCAGCTTGGCCTGGGACACCTTGGGGAATTCACCCCTCCACTTT
. TRBJ1-2 TRBV18 13 few CASSYDQDYGYTF TGTGCCAGCTCGTATGACCAGGATTATGGCTACACCTTC
TRBD1 TRBJ1-3 TRBV7-9 15 few CASSLWTGERNTIYF TGTGCCAGCAGCTTATGGACAGGGGAGAGAAACACCATATATTTT
. TRBJ2-7 TRBV23-1 13 . CASSQFGSTKQYF TGCGCCAGCAGTCAATTCGGGTCTACGAAGCAGTACTTC
TRBD1 TRBJ2-5 TRBV5-1 15 few CASSPGTGSPETQYF TGCGCCAGCAGCCCCGGGACAGGGTCTCCGGAGACCCAGTACTTC
TRBD2 TRBJ2-2 TRBV9 16 . CASSSRGGILAGELFF TGTGCCAGCAGCTCCCGGGGAGGGATTTTAGCCGGGGAGCTGTTTTTT
TRBD1 TRBJ2-7 TRBV25-1 14 few CASSARDRGYEQYF TGTGCCAGCAGTGCCCGGGACAGGGGGTACGAGCAGTACTTC
. TRBJ1-5 TRBV30 13 few CAWSGIGSQPQHF TGTGCCTGGAGTGGCATCGGGAGTCAGCCCCAGCATTTT
TRBD2 TRBJ2-1 TRBV18 17 few CASSPRLAGGSYNEQFF TGTGCCAGCTCACCAAGGCTAGCGGGAGGGTCCTACAATGAGCAGTTCTTC
TRBD2 TRBJ2-1 TRBV9 16 . CASSVEGSGRAYEQFF TGTGCCAGCAGCGTAGAGGGTAGCGGGAGGGCCTATGAGCAGTTCTTC
TRBD2 TRBJ2-1 TRBV7-2 14 few CASSRTLPGTSEFF TGTGCCAGCAGTCGAACCCTCCCCGGGACTAGCGAGTTCTTC
. TRBJ2-1 TRBV2 12 . CASTREYNEQFF TGTGCCAGCACAAGAGAATACAATGAGCAGTTCTTC
. TRBJ1-1 TRBV7-9 12 . CASSRVNTEAFF TGTGCCAGCAGCCGCGTGAACACTGAAGCTTTCTTT
TRBD2 TRBJ2-5 TRBV5-4 16 . CASSSGLAGAQETQYF TGTGCCAGCAGCTCGGGACTAGCGGGGGCCCAAGAGACCCAGTACTTC
TRBD2 TRBJ2-1 TRBV5-4 14 . CASSSGTKDNEQFF TGTGCCAGCAGCTCCGGGACTAAAGACAATGAGCAGTTCTTC
. TRBJ1-1 TRBV5-5 13 . CASSSQGNTEAFF TGTGCCAGCAGCTCACAGGGGAACACTGAAGCTTTCTTT
TRBD1 TRBJ2-3 TRBV19 15 . CASSYGTGGTDTQYF TGTGCCAGTAGTTACGGGACAGGGGGCACAGATACGCAGTATTTT
. TRBJ2-7 TRBV9 14 once CASSVDGKGGEQYF TGTGCCAGCAGCGTAGATGGGAAAGGAGGCGAGCAGTACTTC
. TRBJ1-1 TRBV7-9 14 few CASSRGQLGTEAFF TGTGCCAGCAGCAGAGGACAGCTTGGGACTGAAGCTTTCTTT
. TRBJ1-5 TRBV19 16 . CASSIGGPVGNQPQHF TGTGCCAGTAGTATTGGGGGCCCCGTGGGTAATCAGCCCCAGCATTTT
TRBD2 TRBJ2-3 TRBV7-3 17 . CASSSFLTSGITDTQYF TGTGCCAGCAGCTCGTTCCTGACTAGCGGGATTACAGATACGCAGTATTTT
. TRBJ1-4 TRBV5-6 15 . CASSLVGGANEKLFF TGTGCCAGCAGCTTGGTTGGCGGAGCTAATGAAAAACTGTTTTTT
TRBD2 TRBJ2-7 TRBV5-1 15 few CASSTSSGGPYEQYF TGCGCCAGCAGCACCTCTAGCGGGGGCCCCTACGAGCAGTACTTC
. TRBJ1-1 TRBV19 13 . CASSTYRVTEAFF TGTGCCAGTAGTACTTACAGGGTTACTGAAGCTTTCTTT
. TRBJ2-7 TRBV28 13 . CASRKYSRGEQYF TGTGCCAGCAGGAAATACTCCAGGGGCGAGCAGTACTTC
. TRBJ2-5 TRBV7-2 13 . CASTPSVQETQYF TGTGCCAGCACACCGTCGGTCCAAGAGACCCAGTACTTC
TRBD2 TRBJ2-5 TRBV29-1 12 few CSVGGGLETQYF TGCAGCGTTGGCGGGGGGTTGGAGACCCAGTACTTC
. TRBJ2-6 TRBV19 16 . CASSIDRLSGANVLTF TGTGCCAGTAGTATAGATCGACTCTCTGGGGCCAACGTCCTGACTTTC
. TRBJ1-5 TRBV25-1 14 few CASSEFSSNQPQHF TGTGCCAGCAGTGAATTCAGTAGCAATCAGCCCCAGCATTTT
. TRBJ2-6 TRBV19 15 . CASRRQQPGANVLTF TGTGCCAGTAGAAGACAGCAGCCTGGGGCCAACGTCCTGACTTTC
. TRBJ2-5 TRBV7-2 13 few CASSPDFAGTQYF TGTGCCAGCAGCCCCGACTTCGCGGGGACCCAGTACTTC